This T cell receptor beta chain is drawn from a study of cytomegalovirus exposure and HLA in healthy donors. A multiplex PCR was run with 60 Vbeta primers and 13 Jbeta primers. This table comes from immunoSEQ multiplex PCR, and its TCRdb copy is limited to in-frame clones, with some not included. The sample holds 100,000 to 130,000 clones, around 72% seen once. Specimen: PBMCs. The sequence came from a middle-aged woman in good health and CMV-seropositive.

CDR3 in amino acids: CASSLGQGTQPQHF. The CDR3 coding sequence is TGTGCCAGCAGCTTGGGACAGGGAACCCAGCCCCAGCATTTT. The chain links TRBV27 to TRBJ1-5; 9 bases are shared with TRBD1. J lost 7 bases, V lost 6 bases, and 7 bases had no gene match. The CDR3 spans 14 residues. Germline CDR1 MNHEY, CDR2 SMNVEV (reference sequence).